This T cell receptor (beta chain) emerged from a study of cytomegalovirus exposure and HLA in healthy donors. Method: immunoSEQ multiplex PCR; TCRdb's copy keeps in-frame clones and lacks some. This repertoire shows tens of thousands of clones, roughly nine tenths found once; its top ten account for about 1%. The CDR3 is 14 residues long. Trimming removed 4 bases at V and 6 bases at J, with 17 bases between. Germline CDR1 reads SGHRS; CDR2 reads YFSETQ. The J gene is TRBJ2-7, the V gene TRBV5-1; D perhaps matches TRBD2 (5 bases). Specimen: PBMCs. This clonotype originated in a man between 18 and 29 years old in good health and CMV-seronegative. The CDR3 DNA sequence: TGCGCCAGCAGCCGATGGGAGTTATCGGGCGAGCAGTACTTC. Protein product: CASSRWELSGEQYF. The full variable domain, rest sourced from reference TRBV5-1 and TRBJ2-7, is KAGVTQTPRYLIKTRGQQVTLSCSPISGHRSVSWYQQTPGQGLQFLFEYFSETQRNKGNFPGRFSGRQFSNSRSEMNVSTLELGDSALYLCASSRWELSGEQYFGPGTRLTVT.